Listed below are T cell receptor beta chains from one sample, sequenced in a study of PD-L1 blockade in urothelial cancer. Produced via immunoSEQ multiplex PCR; TCRdb's table is partial and in-frame only. The profile shows about 28,000 clones, roughly 76% of them singletons. Sequences were derived from PBMCs, sampled around atezolizumab (anti-PD-L1) treatment. These receptors were obtained from a man aged 45-60 years with urothelial cancer. CDR3s include the opening cysteine and the closing phenylalanine or tryptophan. A D gene is named only where the DNA matches it firmly. Clone size, where shown, is once, few, many, or a class for clones that have expanded.

d_gene: -; v_gene: TRBV6-4; j_gene: TRBJ2-1; abundance: -; CDR3nt: TGTGCCAGCGGAGGCGGGACGGCCAATGAGCAGTTCTTC; CDR3aa: CASGGGTANEQFF
d_gene: -; v_gene: TRBV5-1; j_gene: TRBJ1-1; abundance: few; CDR3nt: TGCGCCAGCAGCCTAATGCTCGGTCATATGGCTTTCTTT; CDR3aa: CASSLMLGHMAFF
d_gene: -; v_gene: TRBV27; j_gene: TRBJ1-5; abundance: -; CDR3nt: TGTGCCAGCAGTTTATCGTGGGGAGGGAACAATCAGCCCCAGCATTTT; CDR3aa: CASSLSWGGNNQPQHF
d_gene: -; v_gene: TRBV27; j_gene: TRBJ2-5; abundance: -; CDR3nt: TGTGCCAGCAGTCCCCTTGGAGAAGAGACCCAGTACTTC; CDR3aa: CASSPLGEETQYF
d_gene: TRBD1; v_gene: TRBV5-4; j_gene: TRBJ2-2; abundance: -; CDR3nt: TGTGCCAGCAGCTTGGGACAGGGTACCCGCGTCACCGGGGAGCTGTTTTTT; CDR3aa: CASSLGQGTRVTGELFF
d_gene: -; v_gene: TRBV4-1; j_gene: TRBJ1-4; abundance: -; CDR3nt: TGCGCCAGCAGCCAAGAACAGGCCATCCGAGCTCCAAATGAAAAACTGTTTTTT; CDR3aa: CASSQEQAIRAPNEKLFF
d_gene: TRBD1; v_gene: TRBV18; j_gene: TRBJ1-3; abundance: -; CDR3nt: TGTGCCAGCTCCGCCTCAGGGGGAATCGGAAACACCATATATTTT; CDR3aa: CASSASGGIGNTIYF
d_gene: TRBD1; v_gene: TRBV7-9; j_gene: TRBJ1-5; abundance: -; CDR3nt: TGTGCCAGCAGCTTACTGCACAGGGGGAATTGTCAGCCCCAGCATTTT; CDR3aa: CASSLLHRGNCQPQHF
d_gene: -; v_gene: TRBV18; j_gene: TRBJ1-1; abundance: -; CDR3nt: TGTGCCAGCTCACCACGGACCCAGGGCACTGAAGCTTTCTTT; CDR3aa: CASSPRTQGTEAFF
d_gene: -; v_gene: TRBV7-2; j_gene: TRBJ1-6; abundance: -; CDR3nt: TGTGCCAGCAGCCCGGTAGCCCCTAATTCACCCCTCCACTTT; CDR3aa: CASSPVAPNSPLHF
d_gene: TRBD2; v_gene: TRBV7-8; j_gene: TRBJ2-5; abundance: -; CDR3nt: TGTGCCAGCACCCTATTCGGACTAGCGGGGGGTCAAGAGACCCAGTACTTC; CDR3aa: CASTLFGLAGGQETQYF
d_gene: TRBD2; v_gene: TRBV19; j_gene: TRBJ2-1; abundance: -; CDR3nt: TGTGCCAGTACCCCCCCAGCGGGAGCCCCCTACAATGAGCAGTTCTTC; CDR3aa: CASTPPAGAPYNEQFF
d_gene: -; v_gene: TRBV25-1; j_gene: TRBJ2-1; abundance: -; CDR3nt: TGTGCCAGCAGTGAATATAACGGTAATGAGCAGTTCTTC; CDR3aa: CASSEYNGNEQFF
d_gene: TRBD1; v_gene: TRBV18; j_gene: TRBJ2-2; abundance: once; CDR3nt: TGTGCCAGCGTATCGGGACAGGGTATCGGCGGGGAGCTGTTTTTT; CDR3aa: CASVSGQGIGGELFF
d_gene: -; v_gene: TRBV19; j_gene: TRBJ1-1; abundance: -; CDR3nt: TGTGCCAGTACCTTCGAAGGCGGGTATGGCACTGAAGCTTTCTTT; CDR3aa: CASTFEGGYGTEAFF
d_gene: -; v_gene: TRBV7-2; j_gene: TRBJ2-7; abundance: -; CDR3nt: TGTGCCAGCAGCTTAGGGGCAGGGGCCGAGCAGTACTTC; CDR3aa: CASSLGAGAEQYF
d_gene: -; v_gene: TRBV10-2; j_gene: TRBJ2-1; abundance: -; CDR3nt: TGCGCCAGCAGTGAGTCTAGCGGAATCTACAATGAGCAGTTCTTC; CDR3aa: CASSESSGIYNEQFF
d_gene: TRBD2; v_gene: TRBV10-3; j_gene: TRBJ2-3; abundance: -; CDR3nt: TGTGCCATCAGGCCCGGGACTAGCGGGAGGGCCATGGGCACAGATACGCAGTATTTT; CDR3aa: CAIRPGTSGRAMGTDTQYF
d_gene: -; v_gene: TRBV2; j_gene: TRBJ1-6; abundance: -; CDR3nt: TGTGCCAGCAGTATAGACAGCCCCAATTCACCCCTCCACTTT; CDR3aa: CASSIDSPNSPLHF
d_gene: TRBD1; v_gene: TRBV28; j_gene: TRBJ1-1; abundance: -; CDR3nt: TGTGCCAGCAGGACAGGGGCGTACACTGAAGCTTTCTTT; CDR3aa: CASRTGAYTEAFF
d_gene: TRBD1; v_gene: TRBV2; j_gene: TRBJ2-2; abundance: -; CDR3nt: TGTGCCAGCAGTTCAGGGGGCGCAACCGGGGAGCTGTTTTTT; CDR3aa: CASSSGGATGELFF
d_gene: -; v_gene: TRBV29-1; j_gene: TRBJ2-7; abundance: -; CDR3nt: TGCAGCGTTGGAAGCCTGGGCTCAGCCTACGAGCAGTACTTC; CDR3aa: CSVGSLGSAYEQYF
d_gene: TRBD2; v_gene: TRBV2; j_gene: TRBJ2-7; abundance: -; CDR3nt: TGTGCCAGCAGTCTTGGGGGACTAGCCTCCTACGAGCAGTACTTC; CDR3aa: CASSLGGLASYEQYF
d_gene: -; v_gene: TRBV28; j_gene: TRBJ1-1; abundance: few; CDR3nt: TGTGCCAGCAGGCCTGGGGGCGCCTACACTGAAGCTTTCTTT; CDR3aa: CASRPGGAYTEAFF
d_gene: -; v_gene: TRBV7-2; j_gene: TRBJ2-7; abundance: -; CDR3nt: TGTGCCAGCAGCTTAGTGCAGGGGTTGCACGAGCAGTACTTC; CDR3aa: CASSLVQGLHEQYF
d_gene: -; v_gene: TRBV12-5; j_gene: TRBJ2-1; abundance: -; CDR3nt: TGTGCTAGTGGTTTGGTACATGGCCAGGGGTCTAGCTCCTACAATGAGCAGTTCTTC; CDR3aa: CASGLVHGQGSSSYNEQFF
d_gene: -; v_gene: TRBV30; j_gene: TRBJ1-5; abundance: -; CDR3nt: TGTGCCTGGAGACGGGACACCCATCAGCCCCAGCATTTT; CDR3aa: CAWRRDTHQPQHF
d_gene: TRBD1; v_gene: TRBV18; j_gene: TRBJ1-5; abundance: once; CDR3nt: TGTGCCAGCTCACTTCGGACAGGGGATCAGCCCCAGCATTTT; CDR3aa: CASSLRTGDQPQHF
d_gene: TRBD1; v_gene: TRBV5-1; j_gene: TRBJ1-2; abundance: -; CDR3nt: TGCGCCAGCAGCAGCAGGGGGCAGTTCGGGGGCTACACCTTC; CDR3aa: CASSSRGQFGGYTF
d_gene: -; v_gene: TRBV7-9; j_gene: TRBJ2-1; abundance: -; CDR3nt: TGTGCCAGCAGCCTTGACACCTCCTACAATGAGCAGTTCTTC; CDR3aa: CASSLDTSYNEQFF
d_gene: TRBD1; v_gene: TRBV19; j_gene: TRBJ2-7; abundance: few; CDR3nt: TGTGCCAGTAGTGGGCCCCCCGGGACAGGGGAGGCCTACGAGCAGTACTTC; CDR3aa: CASSGPPGTGEAYEQYF
d_gene: -; v_gene: TRBV2; j_gene: TRBJ1-2; abundance: medium-sized; CDR3nt: TGTGCCAGCAGTGAAGCAGGGGGTACAAACTATGGCTACACCTTC; CDR3aa: CASSEAGGTNYGYTF
d_gene: TRBD1; v_gene: TRBV28; j_gene: TRBJ1-1; abundance: -; CDR3nt: TGTGCCAGTACCCGGACAGGAGAAATGAACACTGAAGCTTTCTTT; CDR3aa: CASTRTGEMNTEAFF
d_gene: TRBD2; v_gene: TRBV2; j_gene: TRBJ2-1; abundance: -; CDR3nt: TGTGCCAGCAGGAAGGGGACTAGCGGGATTTACAATGAGCAGTTCTTC; CDR3aa: CASRKGTSGIYNEQFF
d_gene: -; v_gene: TRBV4-1; j_gene: TRBJ1-4; abundance: -; CDR3nt: TGCGCCAGCAGCCAAGATCCTATCGGGGATACTAATGAAAAACTGTTTTTT; CDR3aa: CASSQDPIGDTNEKLFF
d_gene: TRBD1; v_gene: TRBV27; j_gene: TRBJ1-1; abundance: -; CDR3nt: TGTGCCAGCAGGATGGGACAGCAGAATGAAGCTTTCTTT; CDR3aa: CASRMGQQNEAFF
d_gene: -; v_gene: TRBV5-1; j_gene: TRBJ2-5; abundance: -; CDR3nt: TGCGCCAGCAGCTTGGACTCTAGGAGGCAAGAGACCCAGTACTTC; CDR3aa: CASSLDSRRQETQYF
d_gene: -; v_gene: TRBV4-1; j_gene: TRBJ1-2; abundance: -; CDR3nt: TGCGCCAGCAGCCACCCTGCTCAGGGGTATGGCTACACCTTC; CDR3aa: CASSHPAQGYGYTF
d_gene: TRBD2; v_gene: TRBV5-1; j_gene: TRBJ2-5; abundance: once; CDR3nt: TGCGCCAGCAGCTTGGGCGGGGGGGTCCAAGAGACCCAGTACTTC; CDR3aa: CASSLGGGVQETQYF
d_gene: -; v_gene: TRBV7-9; j_gene: TRBJ1-4; abundance: -; CDR3nt: TGTGCCAGCAGCCGCCCCGGCGGAGCAACTAATGAAAAACTGTTTTTT; CDR3aa: CASSRPGGATNEKLFF
d_gene: -; v_gene: TRBV29-1; j_gene: TRBJ1-5; abundance: -; CDR3nt: TGCAGCGTTGCTACAGATAGCAATCAGCCCCAGCATTTT; CDR3aa: CSVATDSNQPQHF
d_gene: -; v_gene: TRBV4-2; j_gene: TRBJ2-1; abundance: few; CDR3nt: TGTGCCAGCAGCCCTACGCGGGATTCCTACAATGAGCAGTTCTTC; CDR3aa: CASSPTRDSYNEQFF
d_gene: TRBD2; v_gene: TRBV30; j_gene: TRBJ2-1; abundance: -; CDR3nt: TGTGCCTGGCGGACTAGCGGGATTGCGGGTGAGCAGTTCTTC; CDR3aa: CAWRTSGIAGEQFF
d_gene: TRBD1; v_gene: TRBV11-2; j_gene: TRBJ2-1; abundance: -; CDR3nt: TGTGCCAGCAGCTTAAGACAGGGAATATACAATGAGCAGTTCTTC; CDR3aa: CASSLRQGIYNEQFF
d_gene: -; v_gene: TRBV10-2; j_gene: TRBJ2-3; abundance: -; CDR3nt: TGCGCCAGCAGTGAGCAGACTAGGCGCACAGATACGCAGTATTTT; CDR3aa: CASSEQTRRTDTQYF
d_gene: -; v_gene: TRBV25-1; j_gene: TRBJ1-2; abundance: -; CDR3nt: TGTGCCAGCAGTGGAGGCAGCTACTATGGCTACACCTTC; CDR3aa: CASSGGSYYGYTF
d_gene: -; v_gene: TRBV5-1; j_gene: TRBJ2-7; abundance: -; CDR3nt: TGCGCCAGCAGCTTGGCCCCAGGGGCCTACGAGCAGTACTTC; CDR3aa: CASSLAPGAYEQYF
d_gene: -; v_gene: TRBV25-1; j_gene: TRBJ2-7; abundance: -; CDR3nt: TGTGCCAGCAGTCCACCCAGGGGCGAAGTGGCCGAGCAGTACTTC; CDR3aa: CASSPPRGEVAEQYF
d_gene: -; v_gene: TRBV7-8; j_gene: TRBJ2-1; abundance: -; CDR3nt: TGTGCCAGCAGCTTAATCCAGCGCCCCTACAATGAGCAGTTCTTC; CDR3aa: CASSLIQRPYNEQFF
d_gene: -; v_gene: TRBV18; j_gene: TRBJ1-2; abundance: -; CDR3nt: TGTGCCAGCTCACCACGGGCAGAGAACTATGGCTACACCTTC; CDR3aa: CASSPRAENYGYTF
d_gene: -; v_gene: TRBV6-1; j_gene: TRBJ1-1; abundance: -; CDR3nt: TGTGCCAGCAGCTGGGCCGGAGCTTTCTTT; CDR3aa: CASSWAGAFF
d_gene: -; v_gene: TRBV6-5; j_gene: TRBJ1-4; abundance: -; CDR3nt: TGTGCCAGCCGAGGGGGGGCGCTGACTAATGAAAAACTGTTTTTT; CDR3aa: CASRGGALTNEKLFF
d_gene: -; v_gene: TRBV11-3; j_gene: TRBJ1-1; abundance: -; CDR3nt: TGTGCCAGCAGTTTCGACAAGACCACTGAAGCTTTCTTT; CDR3aa: CASSFDKTTEAFF
d_gene: TRBD1; v_gene: TRBV9; j_gene: TRBJ2-1; abundance: -; CDR3nt: TGTGCCAGCAGCGACACCCTTATACAGGGGGTGCAGTTCTTC; CDR3aa: CASSDTLIQGVQFF